The source of this T cell receptor beta chain is a study of OX40 agonist ivuxolimab in advanced cancers. With regard to the full study: Ivuxolimab was a fully human IgG2 agonistic monoclonal antibody targeting the costimulatory receptor OX40 (CD134). The point of sequencing TCRbeta in the periphery was to test whether ivuxolimab changed TCR sequence diversity and drove clonal T-cell expansion. Of the roughly 50 dose-escalation patients, hepatocellular carcinoma was present in roughly 19, melanoma in approximately 15, renal cell carcinoma in 9 and head and neck cancer in 9. In the dose-escalation cohort, roughly four fifths of patients were male, and the mean age was around 60 years, with a range of roughly 20 to 79. The monotherapy dose-escalation portion (N ≈ 50 patients) of the phase I ivuxolimab trial is reported in the paper. Prior anti-PD-1, anti-PD-L1 or anti-CTLA-4 therapy was permitted, and about two fifths of dose-escalation patients had received checkpoint inhibitors. Three dose-escalation patients achieved partial responses, one with hepatocellular carcinoma and two with cutaneous melanoma. Intravenous ivuxolimab was administered to patients every 2 weeks at six dose levels: 0.01, 0.1, 0.3, 1.5, 3 and 10 mg/kg.

Of note for this clone: Its antigen is still unknown. Base qualities are not provided; no much larger clone lies one nucleotide away.

For sequencing of the TCRbeta CDR3 region, genomic DNA was extracted from the sorted cells. The immunoSEQ Assay was used for sequencing of TCRbeta CDR3 regions. TCRdb took over this immuneACCESS table, retaining in-frame rearrangements with V and J assigned. Such tables are incomplete; in checked studies, under half of the missing clones stem from an unresolved V gene, and the remainder is unexplained. The sample table shows tens of thousands of clones, and about 89% are seen once. The top ten constitute over 9.5% of the sample. Study-level results and caveats: The antigen specificity of the peripheral T cells that underwent clonal expansion was not determined. At doses of 0.1 to 3.0 mg/kg, clonal expansion of both CD4+ and CD8+ T cells in blood was seen between baseline and week 6. On average, CD8+ T cells showed more expanded clones than CD4+ T cells after ivuxolimab. In partial responders in the 0.1-3.0 mg/kg groups, normalized peripheral clonal expansion was found to be among the lowest, especially among CD8+ T cells. Low levels of normalized T-cell clonal expansion were also seen in some nonresponding patients.

The trial excluded patients who had a history of autoimmune disease or were on systemic immunosuppression. Peripheral blood for TCR sequencing was collected from all dose cohorts at baseline, on cycle 4 day 1, and on cycle 7 day 1. The samples were drawn from a first-in-human, open-label, multicenter phase I dose-escalation trial of ivuxolimab. The trial enrolled adults with locally advanced or metastatic head and neck squamous cell, hepatocellular, melanoma or renal cell carcinoma. Before TCR sequencing, CD4+ and CD8+ T cells were separately sorted from peripheral blood. CDR1 MDHEN and CDR2 SYDVKM were looked up in the germline V gene. The CDR3 numbers 12 residues from cysteine through phenylalanine. The CDR3 DNA has 36 bases and is translated from base 1. V was cut back by 1 base and J by 6 bases, leaving a gap of 3 bases between them.

The chain is encoded by TRBV28 joined to TRBJ1-4, with the D gene call left open. This receptor was identified in an adult with an advanced solid tumor such as melanoma, head and neck, liver or kidney cancer. Sequenced here: CD4+ or CD8+ T cells sorted from blood, sampled in a trial of the OX40 agonist ivuxolimab. The sequence in DNA is TGTGCCAGCAGTTTATTGGATGAAAAACTGTTTTTT. This is translated as CASSLLDEKLFF.